This is a list of T cell receptor beta chains from one sample in a study of cytomegalovirus exposure and HLA in healthy donors. Only in-frame clones appear in the TCRdb table, and some are missing; sequencing was by immunoSEQ multiplex PCR. Altogether fewer than 250,000 clones are present, around 78% being singletons, with the ten largest covering roughly 15%. Specimen: PBMCs. These receptors all come from a young woman in good health and CMV-seropositive. The CDR3 runs from the conserved cysteine through the conserved F or W. Each record gives: D gene, J gene, clone size, V gene, CDR3 DNA, CDR3 protein. D genes are given only for firm matches. Some rows mark clone size as missing; the rest say once, few, many or name a class of expanded clone.

>.|TRBJ2-1|.|TRBV6-1
TGTGCCAGCAAGGAGGGGAACCCCTACAATGAGCAGTTCTTC
CASKEGNPYNEQFF
>.|TRBJ1-1|.|TRBV5-1
TGCGCCAGCAGCTTTTCCCAGGGGAACACTGAAGCTTTCTTT
CASSFSQGNTEAFF
>TRBD1|TRBJ1-2|.|TRBV6-5
TGTGCCAGCAGTCCCGGGACAGCTAACTATGGCTACACCTTC
CASSPGTANYGYTF
>.|TRBJ1-2|.|TRBV9
TGTGCCAGCAGCGTAACAGGGTTTCAAGGTGGCTACACCTTC
CASSVTGFQGGYTF
>.|TRBJ2-2|.|TRBV7-2
TGTGCCAGCAGTCTCGACAGGTTCCCTACCGGGGAGCTGTTTTTT
CASSLDRFPTGELFF
>.|TRBJ2-7|.|TRBV6-5
TGTGCCAGCAGTTACTCGAGAGGTGGGAGGTACGAGCAGTACTTC
CASSYSRGGRYEQYF
>TRBD1|TRBJ2-7|.|TRBV5-1
TGCGCCAGCAGCTTAGGAGGTGGCAGGGGGCGGAACGAGCAGTACTTC
CASSLGGGRGRNEQYF
>TRBD1|TRBJ2-7|once|TRBV4-1
TGCGCCAGCAGCCAAGAATTACGGGACAGATACTACGAGCAGTACTTC
CASSQELRDRYYEQYF
>TRBD1|TRBJ1-5|.|TRBV6-5
TGTGCCAGCAGTTCTGTCACAGGGGGCGGGGAGCAGCCCCAGCATTTT
CASSSVTGGGEQPQHF
>.|TRBJ1-1|.|TRBV5-1
TGCGCCAGCAGCCCCCGTAGTGGAGGCGGCACTGAAGCTTTCTTT
CASSPRSGGGTEAFF
>TRBD1|TRBJ1-2|.|TRBV5-1
TGCGCCAGCAGCAACGGGACAGCCCTTGGCTACACCTTC
CASSNGTALGYTF
>.|TRBJ1-3|.|TRBV10-3
TGTGCCATCAGTGCGCTAGCTCAAGAGGCTGGAAACACCATATATTTT
CAISALAQEAGNTIYF
>TRBD1|TRBJ1-3|.|TRBV6-1
TGTGCCAGCAGTGAAGATCTAGACAGGGTTAACACCATATATTTT
CASSEDLDRVNTIYF
>.|TRBJ2-7|few|TRBV30
TGTGCCTGGAGTGCCCTCCACGAGCAGTACTTC
CAWSALHEQYF
>TRBD1|TRBJ2-5|.|TRBV4-2
TGTGCCAGCAGCCAACCGGGGACAGGGCAAGAGACCCAGTACTTC
CASSQPGTGQETQYF
>.|TRBJ1-2|.|TRBV30
TGTGCTGTAGACGCCAGGGGATCTCACTATGGCTACACCTTC
CAVDARGSHYGYTF
>TRBD1|TRBJ2-2|.|TRBV7-9
TGTGCCAGCAGCTTCCGGGACAGGGCCGTCGAGCTGTTTTTT
CASSFRDRAVELFF
>.|TRBJ2-1|.|TRBV6-5
TGTGCCAGCAGTCCCAGGCCCCGCCTCAATGAGCAGTTCTTC
CASSPRPRLNEQFF
>TRBD1|TRBJ1-5|.|TRBV7-9
TGTGCCAGCAGCCGACAGGGTCAGCCCCAGCATTTT
CASSRQGQPQHF
>TRBD1|TRBJ2-1|.|TRBV9
TGTGCCAGCAGCGTAGGTCAGGGGGCCTACAATGAGCAGTTCTTC
CASSVGQGAYNEQFF
>TRBD2|TRBJ2-1|.|TRBV25-1
TGTGCCAGCAGCGCGACTAGCGGGATGTGGAATGAGCAGTTCTTC
CASSATSGMWNEQFF
>TRBD1|TRBJ2-7|.|TRBV7-6
TGTGCCAGCAGCCCGCGACAGGGGTCCTACGAGCAGTACTTC
CASSPRQGSYEQYF
>.|TRBJ2-3|.|TRBV27
TGTGCCAGCAGTTCCCTGGCGAGCGCAGATACGCAGTATTTT
CASSSLASADTQYF
>TRBD1|TRBJ1-2|once|TRBV28
TGTGCCAGCAGGGACAGGGAGGGCTATGGCTACACCTTC
CASRDREGYGYTF
>.|TRBJ1-1|.|TRBV6-5
TGTGCCAGCAGTTTCACCAGACAGGTCACTGAAGCTTTCTTT
CASSFTRQVTEAFF
>.|TRBJ1-1|few|TRBV5-4
TGTGCCAGCAGCTTTGGTATCAGGGGCTTATTCACTGAAGCTTTCTTT
CASSFGIRGLFTEAFF
>.|TRBJ1-2|.|TRBV30
TGTGCCTGGAGTTTGCCGGGCGGGTTCTATGGCTACACCTTC
CAWSLPGGFYGYTF
>.|TRBJ2-7|.|TRBV5-1
TGCGCCAGCAGACTTAGACAGAGTTCCTACGAGCAGTACTTC
CASRLRQSSYEQYF
>.|TRBJ1-1|.|TRBV6-5
TGTGCCAGCAGTGACGGGTTCAACACTGAAGCTTTCTTT
CASSDGFNTEAFF
>TRBD1|TRBJ1-4|few|TRBV28
TGTGCCAGCAGTTCATCTCAGGGGGGTGGTGAAAAACTGTTTTTT
CASSSSQGGGEKLFF